The 22 T cell receptor beta chains below come from one sample, sequenced in a study of shared clonotypes between healthy human individuals. The assay was immunoSEQ multiplex PCR, and TCRdb's table has in-frame clones only and misses some. The table lists over a million clones, 75% to 85% of them singletons, with around 0.61% in the top ten. The sample consisted of memory CD4+ T cells from PBMCs. The subset is: CD45RA-negative fraction. Source of these receptors: a man aged 18 to 29 in good health. Some clones in this sample may be carry-over from other donors' samples.

The J gene is TRBJ2-4, the V gene TRBV9; no clear D. This CDR3 is built from 14 residues. Between the trimmed V and J ends, which lost 4 bases and 8 bases, there was a span of 16 bases. Per the germline V gene, CDR1 is SGDLS and CDR2 is YYNGEE. The CDR3 reads CASSPEPLEDIQYF. The CDR3, as DNA: TGTGCCAGCAGCCCCGAGCCTCTGGAAGACATTCAGTACTTC.

This clone was recorded only once. The V call is TRBV5-4, the J call TRBJ2-3; 7 bases are shared with TRBD2. Germline loops: CDR1 SGHNT, CDR2 YYREEE (reference sequence). V was pared by 2 bases and J by 6 bases, with 15 bases of the junction left unmatched. The length of the CDR3 is 17 residues. As DNA, the CDR3 is TGTGCCAGCAGCTTCTACTTCGGGGGAGGGCCAGGTGATACGCAGTATTTT. Its translation is CASSFYFGGGPGDTQYF.

V usage is TRBV20-1 and J usage is TRBJ1-1; D gene unclear. V lost 0 bases to trimming and J lost 3 bases, with 2 bases between them. Looked up from germline, CDR1 is DFQATT and CDR2 is SNEGSKA (reference sequence). There are 11 residues in the CDR3. The CDR3 loop reads CSARDDTEAFF. For the CDR3, the DNA is TGCAGTGCTAGAGATGACACTGAAGCTTTCTTT.

This chain connects TRBV12-5 to TRBJ2-5, with D tentatively TRBD1 (5 bases). The CDR3 loop spans 14 amino acids. V was cut by 0 bases and J by 5 bases, with 10 bases left in between. CDR1 and CDR2 from the germline V gene are LGHNT and FRNRAP. Written as DNA, the CDR3 is TGTGCTAGTGGTTTGGTAGACAGAAGGGAGACCCAGTACTTC. It codes for CASGLVDRRETQYF.

The chain couples TRBV9 to TRBJ2-2; D could derive from TRBD1 or TRBD2 (7 bases each). Germline assignment: CDR1 SGDLS and CDR2 YYNGEE. This CDR3 is 17 amino acids long. With 0 bases removed from V and 1 base from J, the gap between germline ends came to 13 bases. The CDR3 reads CASSVDGGTVNTGELFF. CDR3 nucleotides: TGTGCCAGCAGCGTAGACGGGGGGACAGTGAACACCGGGGAGCTGTTTTTT.

The chain couples TRBV27 to TRBJ2-3; 8 nucleotides match TRBD2. Germline loops: CDR1 MNHEY, CDR2 SMNVEV (reference sequence). The CDR3 runs 15 residues. V shed 2 bases, J shed 10 bases, and the junction held 11 bases outside the gene matches. The CDR3 spells CASSLQAGVPLSQYF. The CDR3, as DNA: TGTGCCAGCAGTTTACAAGCGGGAGTACCCCTATCGCAGTATTTT.

V is TRBV11-1 and J is TRBJ2-7, with 7 bases fitting TRBD1. CDR3 length: 13 residues. Trimming took 7 bases from V and 3 from J; bases not matched to a gene: 6. Germline CDR1 SGHAT, CDR2 FQDESV (reference sequence). This CDR3 is CASTLRQGYEQYF. The CDR3 coding sequence is TGTGCCAGCACCCTTCGACAGGGCTACGAGCAGTACTTC.

Concerning this clone itself: The likely explanation is a read error, given a far larger clone one base away. The chain recombines TRBV29-1 with TRBJ1-1, with D hard to call. V dropped 5 bases and J dropped 1 base, with 8 bases sitting between them. The germline gives CDR1 SQVTM, CDR2 ANQGSEA. The CDR3 loop spans 12 amino acids. This CDR3 is CSVSSRNTEAFF. CDR3 DNA: TGCAGCGTTTCTTCCAGGAACACTGAAGCTTTCTTT.

The rearrangement joins TRBV2 to TRBJ1-6; D gene uncertain. The CDR3 consists of 13 residues. Trimming pared 2 bases from V and 6 bases from J, leaving 5 bases between. Germline V gene sequence: CDR1 SNHLY, CDR2 FYNNEI. The CDR3 bases are TGTGCCAGCAGTGAAACCCTTAATTCACCCCTCCACTTT. The encoded protein is CASSETLNSPLHF.

This chain uses TRBV29-1 with TRBJ1-3, with TRBD1 identical over 7 bases. There are 13 residues in the CDR3. Per germline, CDR1 SQVTM and CDR2 ANQGSEA. V dropped 3 bases and J dropped 4; count of bases not matched to a gene: 3. The CDR3 DNA reads as TGCAGCGTTGACAGGGGGGGAGGAAACACCATATATTTT. Translated: CSVDRGGGNTIYF.

The chain recombines TRBV30 with TRBJ1-5, with 7 bases fitting TRBD1. CDR3 length: 17 residues. The ends lost 1 base at V and 2 bases at J; junction bases unmatched: 11. The germline CDR1 and CDR2 sequences are GTSNPN and SVGIG (reference sequence). Here the CDR3 reads CAWSDGRGGDGNQPQHF. DNA of the CDR3: TGTGCCTGGAGTGACGGCAGGGGGGGCGACGGCAATCAGCCCCAGCATTTT.

V is TRBV5-1 and J is TRBJ2-7; D may be TRBD1 (5 bases). Trimming cost V 4 bases and J 2 bases, with 13 bases left between them. Germline V CDR1 and CDR2: SGHRS, YFSETQ. CDR3 length: 14 residues. The CDR3 sequence is CASSQGLITYEQYF. CDR3 DNA sequence: TGCGCCAGCAGCCAGGGTCTAATTACCTACGAGCAGTACTTC.

This clone has only one observation. The chain couples TRBV7-8 to TRBJ1-4, with D maybe TRBD1 (6 bases). The CDR3 sequence is 15 residues long. The V gene's germline CDR1 is SGHVS and CDR2 FQNEAQ. Deletions cut 5 bases from V and 8 bases from J, with 18 bases between. The CDR3 sequence is CASSPHRVGLEKLFF. CDR3 bases: TGTGCCAGCAGCCCTCACAGGGTGGGGCTGGAAAAACTGTTTTTT.

The chain recombines TRBV7-2 with TRBJ2-4; TRBD2 matches 13 bases. Per the germline V gene, CDR1 is SGHTA and CDR2 is FQGNSA. The CDR3 extends over 17 amino acids. V shed 3 bases and J 3 bases; nucleotides not matched to a gene: 5. This chain's CDR3 is CASSFRTSGSGKNIQYF. As DNA, the CDR3 is TGTGCCAGCAGCTTCCGGACTAGCGGGAGTGGCAAAAACATTCAGTACTTC.

This clone was detected many times. Other nucleotide sequences from this sample produce the same CDR3. The V and J genes are TRBV7-2 and TRBJ2-1; D is uncertain. Germline CDR1 is SGHTA and CDR2 is FQGNSA. V lost 5 bases to trimming and J lost 8 bases, with 10 bases between them. The CDR3 covers 12 residues. The CDR3 nucleotides are TGTGCCAGCAGCAGAACCTTGGATGAGCAGTTCTTC. Translation gives CASSRTLDEQFF.

The V and J genes are TRBV5-6 and TRBJ2-4, with D perhaps TRBD1 (6 bases). Per the germline V gene, CDR1 is SGHDT and CDR2 is YYEEEE. The germline V and J ends were trimmed by 1 base and 7 bases, with 18 bases remaining between them. The CDR3 length is 16 residues. For the CDR3, the DNA is TGTGCCAGCAGCTTGTACTTAGGGGGTCCAGGTAACATTCAGTACTTC. It translates to CASSLYLGGPGNIQYF.

The rearrangement uses TRBV10-2 and TRBJ2-1, with TRBD1 matching 7 bases. The V and J ends lost 1 base and 8 bases, in that order; junction bases with no gene match: 11. This CDR3 region has 16 residues. Germline CDR1 reads WSHSY; CDR2 reads SAAADI. The chain's CDR3 is CASSEWSTGAGDEQFF. The CDR3 nucleotides read TGCGCCAGCAGTGAGTGGAGCACAGGGGCTGGGGATGAGCAGTTCTTC.

V is TRBV7-8 and J is TRBJ2-7, with 9 bases identical to TRBD1. CDR1 is SGHVS and CDR2 is FQNEAQ in the germline V gene. With V trimmed by 5 bases and J by 5 bases, 7 bases remained unmatched. The CDR3 sequence is 14 residues long. CDR3 in amino acids: CASSRRDRDHEQYF. CDR3 nucleotides: TGTGCCAGCAGCCGGCGGGACAGGGACCACGAGCAGTACTTC.

This chain joins TRBV27 and TRBJ2-7; possibly TRBD1 for D (6 bases). The CDR3 extends over 13 amino acids. Germline CDR1 is MNHEY and CDR2 is SMNVEV (reference sequence). The germline V and J ends were trimmed by 4 bases and 4 bases, with 11 bases remaining between them. Here the CDR3 reads CASSSGRGYEQYF. CDR3 DNA sequence: TGTGCCAGCAGTTCAGGCAGGGGATACGAGCAGTACTTC.

This clone is a singleton in its sample. The chain recombines TRBV18 with TRBJ2-1; D might be TRBD1 (5 bases). The ends were cut back, 3 bases at V and 4 bases at J, with 13 bases in the middle. From germline, CDR1 is KGHSH and CDR2 LQKENI. The CDR3 extends over 15 amino acids. For the CDR3, the DNA is TGTGCCAGCTCACCCCTCGGTGGGGCGTACAATGAGCAGTTCTTC. Translating it yields CASSPLGGAYNEQFF.

This chain connects TRBV7-2 to TRBJ2-7; tentative D call: TRBD1 (6 bases). The CDR3 runs 15 residues. Trimming left V 2 bases short and J 4 bases short, with 15 bases between. The germline V gene has CDR1 SGHTA and CDR2 FQGNSA. The CDR3 nucleotides are TGTGCCAGCAGCTTACCAGGGGTAATGGGGTACGAGCAGTACTTC. This gives the protein CASSLPGVMGYEQYF.

This clone was seen at least ten times. V and J are TRBV5-4 and TRBJ2-4, with D hard to call. Germline V gene data show CDR1 as SGHNT and CDR2 as YYREEE (reference sequence). The V end was cut by 0 bases, the J end by 5 bases, with 9 bases between. The CDR3 runs 14 residues. The CDR3: CASSLATTENIQYF. In DNA, the CDR3 is TGTGCCAGCAGCTTGGCCACGACCGAAAACATTCAGTACTTC.